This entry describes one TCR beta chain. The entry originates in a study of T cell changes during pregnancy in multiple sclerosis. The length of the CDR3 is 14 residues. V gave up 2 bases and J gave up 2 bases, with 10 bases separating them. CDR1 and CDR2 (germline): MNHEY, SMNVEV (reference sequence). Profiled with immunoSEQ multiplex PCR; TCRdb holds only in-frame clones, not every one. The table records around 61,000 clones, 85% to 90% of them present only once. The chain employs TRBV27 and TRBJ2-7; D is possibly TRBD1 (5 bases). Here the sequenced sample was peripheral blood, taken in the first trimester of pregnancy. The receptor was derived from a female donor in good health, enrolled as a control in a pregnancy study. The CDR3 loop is CASSLGAQTYEQYF. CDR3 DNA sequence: TGTGCCAGCAGTTTAGGGGCGCAAACCTACGAGCAGTACTTC.